This is a list of T cell receptor beta chains from one sample in a study of cytomegalovirus exposure and HLA in healthy donors. TCRdb's table, derived via immunoSEQ multiplex PCR, lists solely in-frame clones and lacks some. This table has approximately 150,000 clones, 77% appearing once. Sequenced input: PBMCs. These receptors all stem from a woman aged 25 to 39 in good health and CMV-seropositive. The CDR3 runs from the conserved cysteine through the conserved F or W. D genes are given only for firm matches. Clone size, where shown, is once, few, many, or a class for clones that have expanded.

TRBJ1-3	TRBV5-6	NA	NA	CASSLVSGGAAGNTIYF	TGTGCCAGCAGCTTGGTTTCGGGGGGCGCGGCTGGAAACACCATATATTTT
TRBJ2-7	TRBV7-6	few	NA	CASSLDGWQAYEQYF	TGTGCCAGCAGCTTAGATGGGTGGCAGGCCTACGAGCAGTACTTC
TRBJ1-5	TRBV4-3	NA	NA	CASSQEATGDLSQHF	TGCGCCAGCAGCCAAGAAGCGACAGGTGACTTGTCCCAGCATTTT
TRBJ2-5	TRBV7-2	NA	NA	CASTLNLFLADQETQYF	TGTGCCAGCACCCTCAACTTGTTTCTAGCCGACCAAGAGACCCAGTACTTC
TRBJ2-5	TRBV2	NA	TRBD2	CASSQLGAGQETQYF	TGTGCCAGCAGCCAGTTGGGAGCGGGACAAGAGACCCAGTACTTC
TRBJ2-7	TRBV6-5	NA	TRBD2	CASSSGLLGEQYF	TGTGCCAGCAGTTCGGGACTATTAGGCGAGCAGTACTTC
TRBJ2-3	TRBV4-3	once	TRBD2	CASSQRRPETSGRSTDTQYF	TGCGCCAGCAGCCAACGTCGACCGGAGACTAGCGGGAGGAGCACAGATACGCAGTATTTT
TRBJ2-2	TRBV6-6	NA	NA	CASTQENTGELFF	TGTGCCAGCACCCAGGAGAACACCGGGGAGCTGTTTTTT
TRBJ2-3	TRBV10-1	few	TRBD2	CASSDIGLAGVSTDTQYF	TGCGCCAGCAGTGACATTGGACTAGCGGGAGTGAGCACAGATACGCAGTATTTT
TRBJ1-5	TRBV4-2	NA	TRBD1	CASSQAAGTDQHF	TGTGCCAGCAGCCAAGCGGCCGGGACAGACCAGCATTTT